Shown below are 14 T cell receptor beta chains from a single sample sequenced in a study of cytomegalovirus exposure and HLA in healthy donors. The study ran its PCR with 60 Vbeta and 13 Jbeta primers. The table came from immunoSEQ multiplex PCR; TCRdb's copy has only in-frame clones and leaves some out. The table includes 70,000 to 90,000 clones, around 84% detected once. Sequencing was performed on PBMCs. Receptor source: a man aged 65-85 years in good health and CMV-seropositive.

The chain carries TRBV5-1 and TRBJ2-2, with D maybe TRBD1 (6 bases). V shed 4 bases and J shed 6 bases, with 13 bases lying between them. There are 14 residues in the CDR3. Germline CDR1 is SGHRS and CDR2 is YFSETQ. In DNA, the CDR3 is TGCGCCAGCAGCCAACAAACAGGGTCCGGGGAGCTGTTTTTT. Its translation is CASSQQTGSGELFF.

The chain is built from TRBV6-6 and TRBJ2-1; 9 bases align to TRBD1. This CDR3 is built from 14 residues. The V gene end was trimmed by 5 bases and the J gene end by 8 bases; junction bases not matched to a gene: 7. CDR1 and CDR2 (germline): MNHNY, SVGAGI (reference sequence). Here the CDR3 DNA reads TGTGCCAGCAGTCCCGGGACAGGGCGACATGAGCAGTTCTTC. It translates to CASSPGTGRHEQFF.

The chain recombines TRBV5-1 with TRBJ2-1; 16 bases are shared with TRBD2. CDR1 and CDR2 from the germline V gene are SGHRS and YFSETQ. After removal of 4 bases from V and 8 bases from J, the junction contained 3 bases not matched to a gene. This CDR3 spans 15 amino acids. The chain's CDR3 is CASSPGLAGGHEQFF. CDR3 in DNA: TGCGCCAGCAGCCCGGGACTAGCGGGGGGGCATGAGCAGTTCTTC.

This chain links TRBV11-2 with TRBJ1-4, with D maybe TRBD1 (5 bases). Germline loops: CDR1 SGHAT, CDR2 FQNNGV. V was shortened by 7 bases and J by 0 bases, with 9 bases between the two germline ends. The length of the CDR3 is 14 residues. The CDR3 DNA follows: TGTGCCAGCACGACAGCTGCAACTAATGAAAAACTGTTTTTT. It yields the protein CASTTAATNEKLFF.

The chain combines TRBV7-3 with TRBJ1-2; 8 nucleotides align to TRBD1. Looked up from germline, CDR1 is SGHTA and CDR2 is FQGTGA. This CDR3 has 14 amino acids. The trim removed 3 bases at V and 4 bases at J, leaving 4 bases unmatched. CDR3 sequence: CASSLTGDPYGYTF. The CDR3 DNA is TGTGCCAGCAGCTTGACAGGGGACCCCTATGGCTACACCTTC.

CDR3: CASSETNRGRDEKLFF. Written as DNA, the CDR3 is TGCGCCAGCAGTGAGACCAACAGGGGGCGGGATGAAAAACTGTTTTTT. The rearrangement links TRBV10-2 to TRBJ1-4, with 9 bases identical to TRBD1. CDR1 is WSHSY, CDR2 SAAADI, per germline. The J segment lost 6 bases and the V segment lost 2 bases, leaving 7 bases of the junction unmatched. The CDR3 spans 16 residues.

The chain carries TRBV7-2 and TRBJ2-3; D perhaps matches TRBD2 (5 bases). This CDR3 spans 14 amino acids. Trimming took off 4 bases at V and 5 bases at J, with 13 bases between the two ends. Germline V gives CDR1 SGHTA, CDR2 FQGNSA. The chain's CDR3 is CASSSSGGVDTQYF. CDR3 in DNA: TGTGCCAGCAGCTCGAGCGGTGGGGTAGATACGCAGTATTTT.

The V call is TRBV7-9, the J call TRBJ2-1; 10 bases are a match to TRBD2. J was trimmed by 6 bases and V by 3 bases; bases with no gene match: 5. This CDR3 has 15 residues. In germline, CDR1 is SEHNR, CDR2 FQNEAQ (reference sequence). CDR3 residues: CASSFFGTSVNEQFF. In DNA form, the CDR3 reads TGTGCCAGCAGCTTCTTCGGGACTAGCGTCAATGAGCAGTTCTTC.

V and J are TRBV30 and TRBJ2-1; weak D call: TRBD2 (7 bases). CDR1 is GTSNPN and CDR2 is SVGIG in the germline V gene (reference sequence). Trimming pared 2 bases from V and 2 bases from J, leaving 16 bases between. This CDR3 contains 16 residues. CDR3 sequence (DNA): TGTGCCTGGAGTCTCCGAGGGGGGGGGCCCTACAATGAGCAGTTCTTC. It codes for CAWSLRGGGPYNEQFF.

V and J are TRBV18 and TRBJ1-1; unclear D gene. Trimming took 4 bases from V and 0 from J, leaving 9 bases between them. The CDR3 is made up of 14 amino acids. Germline CDR1 is KGHSH and CDR2 is LQKENI. In DNA, the CDR3 is TGTGCCAGCTCACGTACACAGATGAACACTGAAGCTTTCTTT. The encoded protein is CASSRTQMNTEAFF. Supplemented by reference TRBV18 and TRBJ1-1, the full variable domain reads NAGVMQNPRHLVRRRGQEARLRCSPMKGHSHVYWYRQLPEEGLKFMVYLQKENIIDESGMPKERFSAEFPKEGPSILRIQQVVRGDSAAYFCASSRTQMNTEAFFGQGTRLTVV.

This chain joins TRBV6-1 and TRBJ2-5; D gene ambiguous. The CDR3 has 20 amino acids. In germline, CDR1 is MNHNS, CDR2 SASEGT. V lost 1 base and J 3 bases, leaving 27 bases between the germline ends. The CDR3, as DNA: TGTGCCAGCAGTGAAGTTGCGACTCCCAGTTCCCACGCCCGCAAAGAGACCCAGTACTTC. Translation gives CASSEVATPSSHARKETQYF.

The V call is TRBV7-8, the J call TRBJ2-3, with unresolved D. Trimming took off 5 bases at V and 7 bases at J, with 13 bases between the two ends. The CDR3 has 13 residues. Looked up from germline, CDR1 is SGHVS and CDR2 is FQNEAQ. Here the CDR3 DNA reads TGTGCCAGCAGCGCCGATGGGCCGAATACGCAGTATTTT. Its protein is CASSADGPNTQYF.

This CDR3 reads CASSRTGQGTDTQYF. CDR3 nucleotides: TGTGCCAGCAGCCGCACGGGACAGGGCACAGATACGCAGTATTTT. V and J are TRBV7-3 and TRBJ2-3; TRBD1 matches at 8 bases. Germline V gene data show CDR1 as SGHTA and CDR2 as FQGTGA. The trim removed 5 bases at V and 1 base at J, leaving 5 bases unmatched. This CDR3 region has 15 residues.

V gene TRBV5-4 combines with J gene TRBJ2-7; tentative D call: TRBD1 (7 bases). This CDR3 spans 14 amino acids. Germline lookup yields CDR1 SGHNT and CDR2 YYREEE (reference sequence). V lost 1 base and J 5 bases, leaving 13 bases between the germline ends. In nucleotides, the CDR3 is TGTGCCAGCAGCTTGATCCAGGGGGGACACGAGCAGTACTTC. Protein sequence: CASSLIQGGHEQYF.